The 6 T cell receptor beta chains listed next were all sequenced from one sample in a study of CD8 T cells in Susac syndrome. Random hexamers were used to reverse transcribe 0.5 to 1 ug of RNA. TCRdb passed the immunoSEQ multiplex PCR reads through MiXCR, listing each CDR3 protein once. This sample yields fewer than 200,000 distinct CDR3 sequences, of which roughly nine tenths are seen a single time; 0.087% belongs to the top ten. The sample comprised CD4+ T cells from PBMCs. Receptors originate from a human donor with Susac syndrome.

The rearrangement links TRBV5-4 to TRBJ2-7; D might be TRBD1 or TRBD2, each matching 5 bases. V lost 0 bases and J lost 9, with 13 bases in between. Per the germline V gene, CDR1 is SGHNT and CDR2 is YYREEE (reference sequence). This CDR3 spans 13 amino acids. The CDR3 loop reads CASSLVGPSPQYF. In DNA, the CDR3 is TGTGCCAGCAGCTTGGTGGGACCTTCCCCGCAGTACTTC.

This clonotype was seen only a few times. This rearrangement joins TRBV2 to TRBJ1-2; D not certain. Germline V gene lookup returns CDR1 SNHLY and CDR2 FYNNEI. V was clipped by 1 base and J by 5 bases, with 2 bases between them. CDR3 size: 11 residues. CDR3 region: CASSEEYGYTF. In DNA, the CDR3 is TGTGCCAGCAGTGAAGAGTATGGCTACACCTTC.

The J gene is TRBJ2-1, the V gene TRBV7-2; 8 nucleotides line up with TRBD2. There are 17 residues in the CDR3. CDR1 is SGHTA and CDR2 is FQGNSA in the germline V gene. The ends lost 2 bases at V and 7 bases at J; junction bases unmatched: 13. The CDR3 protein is CASSLFPAGATGNEQFF. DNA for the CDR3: TGTGCCAGCAGCTTATTCCCAGCGGGAGCGACGGGGAATGAGCAGTTCTTC.

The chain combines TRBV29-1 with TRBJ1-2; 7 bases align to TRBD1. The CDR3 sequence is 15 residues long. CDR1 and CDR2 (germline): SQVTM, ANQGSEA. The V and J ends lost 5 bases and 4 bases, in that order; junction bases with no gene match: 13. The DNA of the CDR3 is TGCAGCGTTACTATAGGGACAGCTGGGGGCTATGGCTACACCTTC. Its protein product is CSVTIGTAGGYGYTF.

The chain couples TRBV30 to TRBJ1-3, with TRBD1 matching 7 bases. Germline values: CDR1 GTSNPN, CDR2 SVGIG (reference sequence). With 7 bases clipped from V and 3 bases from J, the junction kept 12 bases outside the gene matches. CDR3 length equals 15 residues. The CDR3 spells CASVWAGGSGNTIYF. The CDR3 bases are TGTGCCTCGGTGTGGGCAGGGGGAAGTGGAAACACCATATATTTT. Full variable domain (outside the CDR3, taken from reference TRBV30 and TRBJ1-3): SQTIHQWPATLVQPVGSPLSLECTVEGTSNPNLYWYRQAAGRGLQLLFYSVGIGQISSEVPQNLSASRPQDRQFILSSKKLLLSDSGFYLCASVWAGGSGNTIYFGEGSWLTVV.

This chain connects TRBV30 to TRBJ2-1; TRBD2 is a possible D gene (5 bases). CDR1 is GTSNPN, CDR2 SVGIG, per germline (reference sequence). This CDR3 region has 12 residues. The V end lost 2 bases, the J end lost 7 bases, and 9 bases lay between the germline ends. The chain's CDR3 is CAWSYSGNEQFF. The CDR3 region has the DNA TGTGCCTGGAGTTACAGCGGTAATGAGCAGTTCTTC.